A selection of T cell receptor beta chains follows, all from one sample in a study of T-cell memory formation after mild COVID-19. In TCRdb, the 5' RACE reads were re-called with MiXCR into one record per CDR3 protein. The sample lists 100,000 to 150,000 distinct CDR3 sequences; about 18% were seen once. Sequenced material: PBMCs or a T cell subset sorted from them (not recorded which). These receptors originate from a man between 18 and 29 years old who had mild COVID-19 (a few samples of this study predate the infection). Cell type and time point are not known. Both conserved end residues are part of each CDR3. The D gene is left open where the match is weak. Clone size, where shown, is once, few, many, or a class for clones that have expanded.

D: -
size: -
J: TRBJ1-1
V: TRBV5-6
CDR3: CASSRGAVDTEAFF
DNA: TGTGCCAGCAGCCGTGGGGCGGTGGACACTGAAGCTTTCTTT

D: -
size: -
J: TRBJ2-5
V: TRBV7-9
CDR3: CASGEGTPETQYF
DNA: TGTGCCAGCGGGGAAGGCACCCCGGAGACCCAGTACTTC

D: -
size: -
J: TRBJ1-1
V: TRBV7-3
CDR3: CASSHDRWTEAFF
DNA: TGTGCCAGCAGCCACGACAGATGGACTGAAGCTTTCTTT

D: -
size: many
J: TRBJ1-1
V: TRBV12-3/TRBV12-4
CDR3: CASSLSNTEAFF
DNA: TGTGCCAGCAGTTTAAGTAATACTGAAGCTTTCTTT

D: -
size: -
J: TRBJ1-6
V: TRBV3-1
CDR3: CASSQEVTYNSPLHF
DNA: TGTGCCAGCAGCCAAGAAGTAACCTACAATTCACCCCTCCACTTT

D: TRBD1
size: few
J: TRBJ2-7
V: TRBV10-2
CDR3: CASSSYLGQASSYEQYF
DNA: TGCGCCAGCAGTAGTTATTTAGGACAGGCCAGCTCCTACGAGCAGTACTTC

D: -
size: few
J: TRBJ1-1
V: TRBV19
CDR3: CASTADILTEAFF
DNA: TGTGCCAGTACTGCGGACATTCTCACTGAAGCTTTCTTT

D: -
size: few
J: TRBJ1-1
V: TRBV5-5
CDR3: CASSLEWAGQAFF
DNA: TGTGCCAGCAGCTTGGAATGGGCAGGTCAAGCTTTCTTT

D: -
size: -
J: TRBJ1-6
V: TRBV18
CDR3: CASSDSSQNSPLHF
DNA: TGTGCCAGCTCAGACAGTTCACAGAATTCACCCCTCCACTTT

D: -
size: many
J: TRBJ2-3
V: TRBV7-2
CDR3: CASSRRPGTDTQYF
DNA: TGTGCCAGCAGCCGGCGACCCGGGACAGATACGCAGTATTTT

D: TRBD1
size: few
J: TRBJ2-3
V: TRBV20-1
CDR3: CSASTGGDTDTQYF
DNA: TGCAGTGCTAGTACAGGGGGAGACACAGATACGCAGTATTTT

D: TRBD1
size: few
J: TRBJ2-2
V: TRBV5-1
CDR3: CASSDRTGKDGELFF
DNA: TGCGCCAGCAGCGACCGGACAGGGAAGGACGGGGAGCTGTTTTTT

D: TRBD1
size: few
J: TRBJ1-6
V: TRBV20-1
CDR3: CSATDRGVLESPLHF
DNA: TGCAGTGCTACGGACAGGGGGGTGCTCGAGTCACCCCTCCACTTT

D: -
size: few
J: TRBJ2-3
V: TRBV12-3/TRBV12-4
CDR3: CASSVDSPSGTQYF
DNA: TGTGCCAGCAGCGTTGACAGCCCAAGCGGTACGCAGTATTTT

D: TRBD2
size: few
J: TRBJ2-3
V: TRBV9
CDR3: CASSVGSGALSTDTQYF
DNA: TGTGCCAGCAGCGTAGGTAGCGGGGCACTTAGCACAGATACGCAGTATTTT

D: -
size: -
J: TRBJ2-5
V: TRBV28
CDR3: CATLRETQYF
DNA: TGTGCCACCCTGAGGGAGACCCAGTACTTC

D: -
size: -
J: TRBJ1-2
V: TRBV11-2
CDR3: CASSPVGRGFRGYTF
DNA: TGTGCCAGCAGCCCAGTGGGCAGGGGCTTTCGGGGCTACACCTTC

D: TRBD1
size: few
J: TRBJ2-5
V: TRBV27
CDR3: CASSPGTVVGETQYF
DNA: TGTGCCAGCAGTCCCGGGACAGTCGTTGGGGAGACCCAGTACTTC

D: -
size: few
J: TRBJ1-5
V: TRBV12-3/TRBV12-4
CDR3: CASSLLNSNQPQHF
DNA: TGTGCCAGCAGCCTACTAAATAGCAATCAGCCCCAGCATTTT

D: -
size: -
J: TRBJ1-6
V: TRBV12-3/TRBV12-4
CDR3: CASVGLRNSPLHF
DNA: TGTGCCAGCGTGGGACTGCGGAATTCACCCCTCCACTTT

D: -
size: few
J: TRBJ1-1
V: TRBV2
CDR3: CASRADGTEAFF
DNA: TGTGCCAGCAGGGCGGATGGGACTGAAGCTTTCTTT